This TCR beta chain was identified during a study of shared clonotypes between healthy human individuals (dated by TCRdb to about 2020). Describing the broader study: The cohort included three men and a couple of women between 18 and 49 years of age. To estimate repertoire size and how much clonotype sharing occurs between individuals, the study deeply sequenced the blood TCR repertoires of five healthy adults. Libraries were prepared and TCR repertoires were sequenced by different laboratories using diverse techniques, in order to increase sequencing depth and limit assay-specific biases. Per donor, leukapheresis produced somewhere between about 0.85 and 9.5 billion PBMCs.

Using the deep immunoSEQ assay, TCR CDR3 regions were amplified from genomic DNA by multiplex PCR. Extracted genomic DNA from each cell subset was distributed evenly across all wells of several immunoSEQ 96-well plates, and each plate was treated as a replicate. For unsorted PBMC, each replicate PCR was loaded with about 270 ng genomic DNA, equivalent to tens of thousands of T cell genomes. Ten immunoSEQ deep assay plates were used to sequence the unsorted PBMC genomic DNA. The purified libraries were quantified using a Qubit 3.0 fluorometer, sized with a Bioanalyzer 2100, and then quantified again using the KAPA Library Quantification kit. A separate single-read 150-cycle Illumina NextSeq 550 flow cell was used to sequence each immunoSEQ 96-well plate. On the study's bioinformatics: Because the immunoSEQ output held only junctional sequences and lacked quality scores, the filtering could not match the filtering applied to full-length reads. Sequences were annotated with PyIR, a Python wrapper for IgBLAST v1.9, using IMGT germline references to assign V/J genes and CDR3. Any read was removed if the V/J assignment was weak (E-value above 1e-6), the CDR3 was missing, or the read contained stop codons, out-of-frame junctions, or ambiguous translated residues. A V3J clonotype was defined by an identical inferred V gene, J gene, and CDR3 amino acid sequence. To compute the percentage overlap between repertoires, the number of shared unique clonotypes was divided by the size of the smaller repertoire. Repertoire richness was assessed with RTK rarefaction, the Chao1 estimator, and Recon v2.1 estimates of unobserved clonotypes. TCRdb retrieved this table from immuneACCESS and kept in-frame rearrangements only. Not all clones are present; in checked studies, unresolved V genes account for under half, and no reason is known for the remainder. V, J and clone size are taken as reported in that table, and D and trimming were inferred from the DNA itself. A total of around 510,000 clones appear in this sample, around three quarters of them only once. The ten largest clones add up to 9.5% to 15% of the sample.

The donors were healthy, HIV-negative adults with no recently reported acute infections or vaccinations. Every donor was a Caucasian adult living in Nashville, Tennessee, USA. For unsorted samples, about 87 million PBMCs were counted, and genomic DNA was extracted using the QIAamp DNA Blood Mini kit. After blood collection by leukapheresis, PBMCs were isolated using Ficoll-Histopaque density gradient centrifugation and then cryopreserved in the vapor phase of liquid nitrogen. What the study reported, not specific to this receptor: Because the study included only a small number of donors, the genetic and exposure-history diversity represented was limited. Sampling was limited to blood, and TCR repertoires in tissue likely differ from TCR repertoires in blood. Pairwise subsampling led to the expectation that sequencing depth would affect the degree of clonotype sharing among donors.

Concerning this clone itself: Its cognate antigen has yet to be identified. No much larger clonotype is one base removed from it; base qualities were not supplied.

The CDR3 holds 15 amino acids from the cysteine to the phenylalanine. This entry keeps only the CDR3 DNA: 45 bases, framed from base 1. CDR1 and CDR2, per the germline V gene, are MDHEN and SYDVKM. The junction shows trimming of 4 bases on V and 1 base on J, plus 12 bases between the germline ends. The receptor was isolated from a woman in her 40s in good health. Some clones in this sample may be carry-over from other donors' samples. Sequencing input: PBMCs. The V and J genes are TRBV28 and TRBJ2-3; no confident D gene assignment can be made. The bases are TGTGCCAGCAGTTCCGATGATCCAGGCACAGATACGCAGTATTTT. It is translated as CASSSDDPGTDTQYF.